The source of this T cell receptor (beta chain) is a study of cytomegalovirus exposure and HLA in healthy donors. Study-wide results and caveats: Most TCR sequences were rare, but some public TCRs occurred in many donors. Immune exposure information comprised only CMV serostatus.

A remark on this clone: What it binds is not known.

The PCR employed 60 Vbeta primers together with 13 Jbeta primers. TCRdb's copy holds only in-frame clones and misses some; the assay was immunoSEQ multiplex PCR. The sample holds about 180,000 clones, 70% to 90% seen once. What was sequenced was PBMCs. The clonotype originates from a girl aged 10-17 years in good health and CMV-seropositive.

This CDR3 reads CASSLAIGYTF. CDR3 nucleotides: TGTGCCAGCAGCTTAGCCATTGGCTACACCTTC. The chain uses TRBV7-9 and TRBJ1-2; D unclear. Per germline, CDR1 SEHNR and CDR2 FQNEAQ (reference sequence). The V gene lost 0 bases and the J gene lost 7 bases, with 3 bases spanning the gap. The CDR3 extends over 11 amino acids.